The T cell receptor (beta chain) under discussion was sequenced for a study of blood T cells in healthy people across ages. Whole-study results and caveats: Expanded clonotype changes were possibly confounded by unknown donor CMV status. Long-lived and aged donors differed, with more naive CD4+ cells and higher diversity in the long-lived.

Each donor had roughly 10 milliliters of peripheral blood drawn. A remark on this clonotype: Its antigen is not known.

For the second PCR, which ran for roughly 7 to 11 cycles, a sample-barcoded 5' primer and a J-beta primer mix were used. Per sample, CDR3-containing paired-end reads numbered at least 2.5 million. MiXCR, run by TCRdb on the 5' RACE reads, gives a single entry per CDR3 protein. The sample records 1.5 million to 2 million distinct CDR3 sequences, roughly 27% being singletons. CDR3 length: 14 amino acids. Germline-derived CDR1 and CDR2 are SGHRS and YFSETQ. This sequence joins TRBV5-1 and TRBJ2-5; D might be TRBD2 (6 bases). The closer fit of TRBJ2-7 to the DNA end suggests the J call may be wrong. Specimen: blood. This receptor was obtained from a woman in her 30s in good health. The CDR3 sequence is CASSSPGERYEQYF. The CDR3 nucleotides are TGCGCCAGCAGCTCCCCGGGAGAGAGGTACGAGCAGTACTTC.